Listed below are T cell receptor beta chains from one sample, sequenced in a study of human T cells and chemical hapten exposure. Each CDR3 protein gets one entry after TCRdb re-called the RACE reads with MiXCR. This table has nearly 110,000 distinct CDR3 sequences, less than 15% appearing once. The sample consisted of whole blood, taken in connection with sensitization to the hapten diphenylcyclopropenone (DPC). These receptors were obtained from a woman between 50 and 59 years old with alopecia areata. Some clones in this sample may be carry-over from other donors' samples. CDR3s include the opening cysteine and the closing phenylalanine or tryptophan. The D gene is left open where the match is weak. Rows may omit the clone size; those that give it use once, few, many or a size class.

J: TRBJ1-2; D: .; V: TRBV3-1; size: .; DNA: TGTGCCAGCAGCTTCAGACGACAGTCTGGCTACACCTTC; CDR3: CASSFRRQSGYTF
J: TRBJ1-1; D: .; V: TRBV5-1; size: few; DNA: TGCGCCAGCAGCTTGGGCCCTACAGGTTTCGGGAACACTGAAGCTTTCTTT; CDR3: CASSLGPTGFGNTEAFF
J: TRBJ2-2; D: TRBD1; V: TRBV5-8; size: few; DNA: TGTGCCAGCAGCCGGACAGGGTGGAACACCGGGGAGCTGTTTTTT; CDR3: CASSRTGWNTGELFF
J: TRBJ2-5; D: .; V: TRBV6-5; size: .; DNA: TGTGCCAGCAGTTACGATTGGGGGGCGGAGACCCAGTACTTC; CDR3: CASSYDWGAETQYF
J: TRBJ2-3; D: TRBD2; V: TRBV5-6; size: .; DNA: TGTGCCAGCAGCTTGCGAGCGGGGGCGCGCACAGATACGCAGTATTTT; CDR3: CASSLRAGARTDTQYF
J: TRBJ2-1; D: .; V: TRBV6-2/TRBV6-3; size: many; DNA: TGTGCCAGCAGTTACAGGGTCTACAATGAGCAGTTCTTC; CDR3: CASSYRVYNEQFF
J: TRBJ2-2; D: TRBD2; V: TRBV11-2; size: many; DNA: TGTGCCAGCAGCTTCCTAGCGGACACGAACACCGGGGAGCTGTTTTTT; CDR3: CASSFLADTNTGELFF
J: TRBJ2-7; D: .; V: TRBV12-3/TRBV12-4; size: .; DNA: TGTGCCAGCAGTTTAAATCACGGGTCCTACGAGCAGTACTTC; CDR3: CASSLNHGSYEQYF
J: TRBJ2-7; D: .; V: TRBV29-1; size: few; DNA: TGCAGCGTTATCGCGGCAGGGCCTAGCGAGCAGTACTTC; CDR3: CSVIAAGPSEQYF
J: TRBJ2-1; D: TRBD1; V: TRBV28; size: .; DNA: TGTGCCAGCCACAGGGGGTATGTTGGTAATGAGCAGTTCTTC; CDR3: CASHRGYVGNEQFF
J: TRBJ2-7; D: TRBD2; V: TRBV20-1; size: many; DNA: TGCAGTGCTAGTATGGCTAGCGGGAGCCACGAGCAGTACTTC; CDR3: CSASMASGSHEQYF
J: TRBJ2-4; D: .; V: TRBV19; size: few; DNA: TGTGCCAGTAGTGAAGGCTCAACCGGGCGGAACATTCAGTACTTC; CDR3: CASSEGSTGRNIQYF
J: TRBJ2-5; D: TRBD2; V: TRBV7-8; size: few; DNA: TGTGCCAGCAGCTTGCAGACTAGCGGGATCCAAGAGACCCAGTACTTC; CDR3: CASSLQTSGIQETQYF
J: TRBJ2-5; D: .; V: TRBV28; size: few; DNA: TGTGCCAGCAGAAGGCTAGGAGCGCTTTACTTC; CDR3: CASRRLGALYF
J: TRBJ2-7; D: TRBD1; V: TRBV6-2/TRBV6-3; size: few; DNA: TGTGCCAGCAGTACCACCGGGACAGCCTCCTACGAGCAGTACTTC; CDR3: CASSTTGTASYEQYF
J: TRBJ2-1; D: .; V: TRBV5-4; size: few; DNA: TGTGCCAGCAGCTTGGTAGGGACCAATGAGCAGTTCTTC; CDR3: CASSLVGTNEQFF
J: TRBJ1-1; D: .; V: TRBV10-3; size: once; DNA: TGTGCCATCAGGGGACCGATGAACACTGAAGCTTTCTTT; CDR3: CAIRGPMNTEAFF
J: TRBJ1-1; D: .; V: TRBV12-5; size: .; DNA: TGTGCTAGTGGTCCGGGGAACACTGAAGCTTTCTTT; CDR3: CASGPGNTEAFF
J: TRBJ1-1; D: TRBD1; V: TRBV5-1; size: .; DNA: TGCGCCAGCAGCCGCGGACAGGGCGACACTGAAGCTTTCTTT; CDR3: CASSRGQGDTEAFF
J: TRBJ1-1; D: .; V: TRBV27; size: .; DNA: TGTGCCAGCACCTGGAGTTTCGGCGGGAACACTGAAGCTTTCTTT; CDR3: CASTWSFGGNTEAFF
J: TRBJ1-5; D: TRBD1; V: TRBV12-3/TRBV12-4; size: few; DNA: TGTGCCAGCAGTGCCCGGGACAGGGGTAATCAGCCCCAGCATTTT; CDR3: CASSARDRGNQPQHF
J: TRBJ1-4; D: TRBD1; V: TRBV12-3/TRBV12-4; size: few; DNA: TGTGCCAGCAGAAAAAGACAGGGGGAAAGGGGAAAACTGTTTTTT; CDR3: CASRKRQGERGKLFF
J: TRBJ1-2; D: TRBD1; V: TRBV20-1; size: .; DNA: TGCAGTGCGCGTCCTCTTTTGGGACAGGAAAAATATGGCTACACCTTC; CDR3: CSARPLLGQEKYGYTF
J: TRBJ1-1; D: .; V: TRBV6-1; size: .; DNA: TGTGCCAGTGGGGAGTTCAACCTAAACACTGAAGCTTTCTTT; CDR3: CASGEFNLNTEAFF
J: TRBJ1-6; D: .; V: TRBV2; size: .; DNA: TGTGCCGGGGCCTACACTCCGGTATCCTATAATTCACCCCTCCACTTT; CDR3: CAGAYTPVSYNSPLHF
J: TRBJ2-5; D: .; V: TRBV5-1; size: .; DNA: TGCGCCAGCAGCTTGTTAGATACAGCACAAGAGACCCAGTACTTC; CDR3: CASSLLDTAQETQYF
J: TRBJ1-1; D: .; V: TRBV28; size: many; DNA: TGTGCCAGCAGTCTGCCGATGAGCACTGAAGCTTTCTTT; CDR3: CASSLPMSTEAFF
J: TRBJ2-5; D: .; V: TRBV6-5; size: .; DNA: TGTGCCAGCAGTTACCAGATGTTGGGGGAGACCCAGTACTTC; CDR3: CASSYQMLGETQYF
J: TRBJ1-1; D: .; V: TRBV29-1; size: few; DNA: TGCAGCGTCCAAGCGGGGGGCACTGAAGCTTTCTTT; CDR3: CSVQAGGTEAFF
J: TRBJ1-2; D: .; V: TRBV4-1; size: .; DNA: TGCGCCAGCAGCCGAGACTCCGGGACATTGAGCTATGGCTACACCTTC; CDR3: CASSRDSGTLSYGYTF
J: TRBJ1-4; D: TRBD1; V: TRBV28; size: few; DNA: TGTGCCAGTTCCCCCGGGACAGGGAGTCGTAATGAAAAACTGTTTTTT; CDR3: CASSPGTGSRNEKLFF
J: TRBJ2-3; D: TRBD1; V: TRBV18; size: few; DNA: TGTGCCAGCTCATTAAGGACAGGGCCCACAGATACGCAGTATTTT; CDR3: CASSLRTGPTDTQYF
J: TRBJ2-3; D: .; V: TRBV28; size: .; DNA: TGTGCCAGCAGTTTTTCACAGAACACAGATACGCAGTATTTT; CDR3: CASSFSQNTDTQYF